These T cell receptor beta chains were read from a single sample in a study of blood T cell repertoires in COVID-19. The protocol was immunoSEQ multiplex PCR, while the TCRdb copy is restricted to in-frame clones and leaves out a portion. The repertoire holds about 170,000 clones, with around nine tenths as singletons. The sequencing sample was made of PBMCs or T cells enriched from blood (not recorded which). These receptors were obtained from a woman under 30 who had recovered from COVID-19. CDR3s include the opening cysteine and the closing phenylalanine or tryptophan. D genes are given only for firm matches. The size of a clone is reported for some rows only, either as once, few or many, or as a class for expanded clones.

J gene: TRBJ1-4; D gene: NA; clone size: NA; V gene: TRBV19; CDR3 DNA: TGTGCCAGTAGTATTCAAGGGGGTTCTCGGGAAAAACTGTTTTTT; CDR3 protein: CASSIQGGSREKLFF
J gene: TRBJ2-7; D gene: NA; clone size: NA; V gene: TRBV7-8; CDR3 DNA: TGTGCCAGCAGCTCAATGACAGGCCCCTACGAGCAGTACTTC; CDR3 protein: CASSSMTGPYEQYF
J gene: TRBJ1-6; D gene: NA; clone size: NA; V gene: TRBV27; CDR3 DNA: TGTGCCAGCAGTTCCGGACAGTCGAGCTCCTATAATTCACCCCTCCACTTT; CDR3 protein: CASSSGQSSSYNSPLHF
J gene: TRBJ1-1; D gene: NA; clone size: NA; V gene: TRBV2; CDR3 DNA: TGTGCCAGCAGGATGGACCAGGGATGGACTGAAGCTTTCTTT; CDR3 protein: CASRMDQGWTEAFF
J gene: TRBJ2-7; D gene: NA; clone size: NA; V gene: TRBV11-3; CDR3 DNA: TGTGCCAGTTCACGGGCAGGGATCTACGAGCAGTACTTC; CDR3 protein: CASSRAGIYEQYF
J gene: TRBJ1-1; D gene: NA; clone size: once; V gene: TRBV6-4; CDR3 DNA: TGTGCCAGCAGGGATTCTACCCCGGGCACTGAAGCTTTCTTT; CDR3 protein: CASRDSTPGTEAFF
J gene: TRBJ2-7; D gene: NA; clone size: few; V gene: TRBV2; CDR3 DNA: TGTGCCAGCAGGCAGTACGAGCAGTACTTC; CDR3 protein: CASRQYEQYF
J gene: TRBJ1-4; D gene: NA; clone size: once; V gene: TRBV28; CDR3 DNA: TGTGCCAGCGGAGCCAGGGGAGGGAATGAAAAACTGTTTTTT; CDR3 protein: CASGARGGNEKLFF
J gene: TRBJ2-5; D gene: NA; clone size: NA; V gene: TRBV24-1; CDR3 DNA: TGTGCCACCAGTGACCCCAAGGGGGTCGGGGAGACCCAGTACTTC; CDR3 protein: CATSDPKGVGETQYF
J gene: TRBJ1-1; D gene: NA; clone size: NA; V gene: TRBV20-1; CDR3 DNA: TGCAGTGCTATTAGTAACACTGAAGCTTTCTTT; CDR3 protein: CSAISNTEAFF
J gene: TRBJ2-1; D gene: TRBD2; clone size: NA; V gene: TRBV7-2; CDR3 DNA: TGTGCCAGCAGCCCCACGGGGGGTTTGAGAGGCCATGAGCAGTTCTTC; CDR3 protein: CASSPTGGLRGHEQFF
J gene: TRBJ2-7; D gene: TRBD1; clone size: NA; V gene: TRBV9; CDR3 DNA: TGTGCCAGCAGCGTAGAGGGGGCAGAAGAGCAGTACTTC; CDR3 protein: CASSVEGAEEQYF
J gene: TRBJ1-2; D gene: NA; clone size: NA; V gene: TRBV7-2; CDR3 DNA: TGTGCCAGCAGCCTGCTACAGGGAGGCTACACCTTC; CDR3 protein: CASSLLQGGYTF
J gene: TRBJ2-5; D gene: TRBD2; clone size: NA; V gene: TRBV5-1; CDR3 DNA: TGCGCCAGCAGCCAGACCGGGACTAAAGGGGAGACCCAGTACTTC; CDR3 protein: CASSQTGTKGETQYF
J gene: TRBJ2-3; D gene: NA; clone size: NA; V gene: TRBV12-3/TRBV12-4; CDR3 DNA: TGTGCCAGCAGTCTCGGTGGTCCCGATACGCAGTATTTT; CDR3 protein: CASSLGGPDTQYF
J gene: TRBJ2-7; D gene: NA; clone size: NA; V gene: TRBV25-1; CDR3 DNA: TGTGCCAGCACTCAGGGTCCCTACGAGCAGTACTTC; CDR3 protein: CASTQGPYEQYF
J gene: TRBJ2-7; D gene: NA; clone size: NA; V gene: TRBV20-1; CDR3 DNA: TGCAGTGCTAGTGGCAGACTAAACTACGAGCAGTACTTC; CDR3 protein: CSASGRLNYEQYF
J gene: TRBJ1-3; D gene: NA; clone size: NA; V gene: TRBV2; CDR3 DNA: TGTGCCAGCGTAACCCGGAGCTCTGGAAACACCATATATTTT; CDR3 protein: CASVTRSSGNTIYF
J gene: TRBJ2-7; D gene: NA; clone size: few; V gene: TRBV6-6; CDR3 DNA: TGTGCCAGCAGCAATTTGTACGAGCAGTACTTC; CDR3 protein: CASSNLYEQYF
J gene: TRBJ2-7; D gene: NA; clone size: NA; V gene: TRBV2; CDR3 DNA: TGTGCCAGCAGTGAAACTGGAGTAGGCGAGCAGTACTTC; CDR3 protein: CASSETGVGEQYF
J gene: TRBJ2-3; D gene: NA; clone size: NA; V gene: TRBV10-3; CDR3 DNA: TGTGCCATCAGTGCGAGGGAAACAGATACGCAGTATTTT; CDR3 protein: CAISARETDTQYF
J gene: TRBJ2-3; D gene: TRBD2; clone size: NA; V gene: TRBV11-3; CDR3 DNA: TGTGCCAGCAGCTTAAATAATAGGGCTAGCGGGAGTGAAGATACGCAGTATTTT; CDR3 protein: CASSLNNRASGSEDTQYF
J gene: TRBJ2-7; D gene: TRBD1; clone size: NA; V gene: TRBV7-9; CDR3 DNA: TGTGCCAGCAGCTTAGCGCAGGCAGGGGGCCCCTACGAGCAGTACTTC; CDR3 protein: CASSLAQAGGPYEQYF
J gene: TRBJ2-3; D gene: NA; clone size: NA; V gene: TRBV24-1; CDR3 DNA: TGTGCCACCAGTCTAAACGGTGATACGCAGTATTTT; CDR3 protein: CATSLNGDTQYF
J gene: TRBJ2-3; D gene: NA; clone size: NA; V gene: TRBV28; CDR3 DNA: TGTGCCAGCAGCCTCAACAGGGATACGCAGTATTTT; CDR3 protein: CASSLNRDTQYF
J gene: TRBJ2-3; D gene: TRBD2; clone size: NA; V gene: TRBV29-1; CDR3 DNA: TGCAGCGTTGGGGGCCCCGGGGCGGGAGTAACCACAGATACGCAGTATTTT; CDR3 protein: CSVGGPGAGVTTDTQYF
J gene: TRBJ2-1; D gene: TRBD2; clone size: NA; V gene: TRBV20-1; CDR3 DNA: TGCAGTGCTAGTCCTCCCTCCGCGGGACTAGCGACGTGGGAGCAGTTCTTC; CDR3 protein: CSASPPSAGLATWEQFF
J gene: TRBJ1-2; D gene: NA; clone size: few; V gene: TRBV3-1/TRBV3-2; CDR3 DNA: TGTGCCAGCAGCCAATCAGGGGCGAGACTCTATGGCTACACCTTC; CDR3 protein: CASSQSGARLYGYTF
J gene: TRBJ2-7; D gene: NA; clone size: NA; V gene: TRBV27; CDR3 DNA: TGTGCCAGCAGTCGTCCCGGGACTGCCGGGCGGTTGTACTTC; CDR3 protein: CASSRPGTAGRLYF
J gene: TRBJ2-1; D gene: TRBD2; clone size: once; V gene: TRBV7-2; CDR3 DNA: TGTGCCAGCCAAACTAGCGGGAGGAAGGGATCCTACAATGAGCAGTTCTTC; CDR3 protein: CASQTSGRKGSYNEQFF
J gene: TRBJ2-2; D gene: NA; clone size: NA; V gene: TRBV19; CDR3 DNA: TGTGCCAGTAGTTCAAACTGGGAGCTGTTTTTT; CDR3 protein: CASSSNWELFF
J gene: TRBJ2-7; D gene: TRBD2; clone size: few; V gene: TRBV27; CDR3 DNA: TGTGCCAGCGGGGTTCCGGGACTAGCGTCCTACGAGCAGTACTTC; CDR3 protein: CASGVPGLASYEQYF
J gene: TRBJ2-7; D gene: TRBD1; clone size: NA; V gene: TRBV19; CDR3 DNA: TGTGCCACATCACCCTCAACCTCCCCGGGACAGGGTCCCTGGGGCTCCTACGAGCAGTACTTC; CDR3 protein: CATSPSTSPGQGPWGSYEQYF
J gene: TRBJ1-5; D gene: TRBD1; clone size: NA; V gene: TRBV27; CDR3 DNA: TGTGCCAGCGGACGACAGGGGAGAAGGGGCAATCAGCCCCAGCATTTT; CDR3 protein: CASGRQGRRGNQPQHF
J gene: TRBJ2-1; D gene: TRBD2; clone size: NA; V gene: TRBV29-1; CDR3 DNA: TGCAGCGCTAGACTAGCGGGATATGAGTTCTTC; CDR3 protein: CSARLAGYEFF
J gene: TRBJ2-7; D gene: NA; clone size: once; V gene: TRBV30; CDR3 DNA: TGTGCCTGGAGTGACAGGGCGGAGCAGTACTTC; CDR3 protein: CAWSDRAEQYF
J gene: TRBJ2-3; D gene: TRBD2; clone size: once; V gene: TRBV7-9; CDR3 DNA: TGTGCCAGCAGCTTAGACCTAGCGGCTAGCACAGATACGCAGTATTTT; CDR3 protein: CASSLDLAASTDTQYF
J gene: TRBJ2-7; D gene: TRBD2; clone size: NA; V gene: TRBV28; CDR3 DNA: TGTGCCAGCAGTTTACGAGGGACTAGCGGGAACTACTTC; CDR3 protein: CASSLRGTSGNYF
J gene: TRBJ2-5; D gene: TRBD2; clone size: NA; V gene: TRBV2; CDR3 DNA: TGTGCCAGCAGTTTCCCTCCTGGGATAGCGGGAGAAGTTCAAGAGACCCAGTACTTC; CDR3 protein: CASSFPPGIAGEVQETQYF